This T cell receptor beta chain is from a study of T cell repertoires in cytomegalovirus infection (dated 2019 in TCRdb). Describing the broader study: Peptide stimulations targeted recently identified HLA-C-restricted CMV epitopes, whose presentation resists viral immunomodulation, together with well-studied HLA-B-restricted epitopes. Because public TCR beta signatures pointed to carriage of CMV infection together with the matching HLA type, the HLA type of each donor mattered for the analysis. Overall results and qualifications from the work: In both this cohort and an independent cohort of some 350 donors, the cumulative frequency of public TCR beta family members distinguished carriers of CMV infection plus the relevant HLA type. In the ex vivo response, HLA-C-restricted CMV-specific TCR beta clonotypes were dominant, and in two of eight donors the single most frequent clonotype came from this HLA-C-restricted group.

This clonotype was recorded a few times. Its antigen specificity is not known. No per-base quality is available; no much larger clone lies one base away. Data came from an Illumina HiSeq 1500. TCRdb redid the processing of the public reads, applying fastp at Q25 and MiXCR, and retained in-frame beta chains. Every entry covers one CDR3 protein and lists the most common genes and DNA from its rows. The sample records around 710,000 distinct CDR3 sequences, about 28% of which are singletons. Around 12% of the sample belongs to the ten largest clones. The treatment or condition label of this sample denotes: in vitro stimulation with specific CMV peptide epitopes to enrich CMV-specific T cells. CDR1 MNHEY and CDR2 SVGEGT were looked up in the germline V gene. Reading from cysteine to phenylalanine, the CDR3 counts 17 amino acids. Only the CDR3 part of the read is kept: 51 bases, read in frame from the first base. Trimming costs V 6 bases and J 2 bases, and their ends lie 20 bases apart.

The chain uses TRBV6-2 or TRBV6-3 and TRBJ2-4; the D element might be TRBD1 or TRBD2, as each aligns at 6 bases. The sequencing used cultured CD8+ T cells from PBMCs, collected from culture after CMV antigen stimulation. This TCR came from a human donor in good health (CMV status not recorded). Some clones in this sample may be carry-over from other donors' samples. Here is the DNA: TGTGCCAGCAGCCCCCTCGGGGGCACGACCTCCAAAAACATTCAGTACTTC. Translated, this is CASSPLGGTTSKNIQYF.